This TCR beta chain stems from a study of T cell repertoires in cytomegalovirus infection. As for the study in general: HLA-B-restricted CMV epitopes that are well studied, plus recently identified HLA-C-restricted ones, were used by the study. General study results and limits: The cumulative frequency of public TCR beta families distinguished individuals who carried CMV together with the relevant HLA.

The CDR3 contains 19 residues. V lost 0 bases to trimming and J lost 0 bases, with 17 bases between them. The germline gives CDR1 KGHDR, CDR2 SFDVKD. Comments on this clonotype: Its antigen is unidentified.

TCRdb reprocessed the reads via MiXCR and lists one record per CDR3 protein. The data show some 800,000 distinct CDR3 sequences, with 32% seen just once and 9.5% to 15% held by the top ten. The genes are TRBV24-1 and TRBJ1-3; no clear D gene. This clonotype originated in a human donor in good health (CMV status not recorded). Some clones in this sample may be carry-over from other donors' samples. Material: cultured CD8+ T cells from PBMCs, obtained from culture after CMV antigen stimulation. The CDR3 is CATSDLWVSPPRSGNTIYF. DNA of the CDR3: TGTGCCACCAGTGATTTGTGGGTCTCGCCTCCTCGCTCTGGAAACACCATATATTTT.